A selection of T cell receptor beta chains follows, all from one sample in a study of human T cells and chemical hapten exposure. TCRdb processed the RACE reads anew with MiXCR; each CDR3 protein has one entry. The table has 95,000 to 100,000 distinct CDR3 sequences, 11% seen once; the top ten hold approximately 3.1%. Sequenced here: whole blood, sampled in connection with sensitization to the hapten diphenylcyclopropenone (DPC). The receptors here all came from a woman aged 60-75 years with alopecia areata. Some clones in this sample may be carry-over from other donors' samples. CDR3s leave out the opening cysteine and the closing phenylalanine or tryptophan.

CDR3 protein	V gene	J gene
ASPSSRGDTEAF	TRBV6-5	TRBJ1-1
ASSQDPSGGQETQY	TRBV4-2	TRBJ2-5
SSGVQETQY	TRBV29-1	TRBJ2-5
ASSQITGRHTQY	TRBV3-1	TRBJ2-3
ASSRGQFRETQY	TRBV5-1	TRBJ2-5
SAASGLYGYT	TRBV20-1	TRBJ1-2
ASSQSGVLSYEQY	TRBV4-2	TRBJ2-7
ASSRDRDETQY	TRBV7-3	TRBJ2-5
ASSRQGREEKLF	TRBV5-1	TRBJ1-4
ASSLLTRGEKLF	TRBV12-3/TRBV12-4	TRBJ1-4
ASTLDLNSPLH	TRBV5-8	TRBJ1-6
ASSLVPGRDNSPLH	TRBV7-6	TRBJ1-6
ASSPGQGFRSANYGYT	TRBV7-2	TRBJ1-2